These 10 T cell receptor beta chains were all obtained from the same sample, sequenced in a study of blood T cell repertoires in COVID-19 (dated by TCRdb to 2018 to 2020). Library method: the immunoSEQ multiplex PCR assay. The source is immuneACCESS, and TCRdb retained only in-frame sequences with V and J called. Part of the clones is not carried over; for the studies checked, unresolved V genes explain less than half of this, and the remainder is unexplained. This sample comprises 150,000 or so clones, about 80% of them detected only once. Of the sample, roughly 3.4% is held by the ten largest clones. The sequenced material came from PBMCs or T cells enriched from blood (not recorded which). The receptor set was obtained from a woman aged 55 to 70 who had recovered from COVID-19.

J is TRBJ1-1 and V is TRBV7-6, with D possibly TRBD1 on 5 matching bases. The CDR3 has 15 amino acids. Germline lookup yields CDR1 SGHVS and CDR2 FNYEAQ. Trimming removed 1 base at V and 1 base at J, with 10 bases between. The CDR3 spells CASSLDPGQNTEAFF. The DNA of the CDR3 is TGTGCCAGCAGCTTAGATCCAGGACAGAACACTGAAGCTTTCTTT.

The chain combines TRBV19 with TRBJ2-7; 10 nucleotides agree with TRBD2. Germline V gene sequence: CDR1 LNHDA, CDR2 SQIVND (reference sequence). Trimming cost V 3 bases and J 1 base; bases outside gene matches: 0. The CDR3 is 14 residues long. The CDR3 here is CASSMTSGSYEQYF. The CDR3, as DNA: TGTGCCAGTAGTATGACTAGCGGGTCCTACGAGCAGTACTTC. The full variable domain, its missing parts supplied by reference TRBV19 and TRBJ2-7, is DGGITQSPKYLFRKEGQNVTLSCEQNLNHDAMYWYRQDPGQGLRLIYYSQIVNDFQKGDIAEGYSVSREKKESFPLTVTSAQKNPTAFYLCASSMTSGSYEQYFGPGTRLTVT.

In its sample, this clone was seen a few times. The chain couples TRBV11-2 to TRBJ1-3; D perhaps matches TRBD1 (5 bases). The CDR3 has 15 amino acids. V was pared by 4 bases and J by 0 bases, with 10 bases between. The V gene's germline CDR1 is SGHAT and CDR2 FQNNGV. CDR3 amino acids: CASSSAGVSGNTIYF. The CDR3 coding sequence is TGTGCCAGCAGCTCCGCGGGGGTCTCTGGAAACACCATATATTTT.

The chain employs TRBV5-5 and TRBJ2-1; D perhaps matches TRBD1 (6 bases). The CDR3 sequence is 16 residues long. The V and J ends lost 5 bases and 0 bases respectively, with 15 bases between them. The V gene's germline CDR1 is SGHKS and CDR2 YYEKEE (reference sequence). The CDR3 nucleotides read TGTGCCAGCAGTTTTGGACAGTCCAGCTCCTACAATGAGCAGTTCTTC. As protein: CASSFGQSSSYNEQFF.

V gene TRBV19 combines with J gene TRBJ1-1; TRBD1 might be the D (6 bases). Germline-derived CDR1 and CDR2 are LNHDA and SQIVND (reference sequence). Trimming cost V 3 bases and J 1 base, with 9 bases left between them. The CDR3 has 14 amino acids. CDR3 in amino acids: CASSISGENTEAFF. In nucleotides, the CDR3 is TGTGCCAGTAGTATCTCAGGGGAGAACACTGAAGCTTTCTTT. The variable domain in full, with the rest retrieved from reference TRBV19 and TRBJ1-1, is DGGITQSPKYLFRKEGQNVTLSCEQNLNHDAMYWYRQDPGQGLRLIYYSQIVNDFQKGDIAEGYSVSREKKESFPLTVTSAQKNPTAFYLCASSISGENTEAFFGQGTRLTVV.

This sequence joins TRBV27 and TRBJ2-1; 7 bases agree with TRBD1. Germline V gives CDR1 MNHEY, CDR2 SMNVEV (reference sequence). This CDR3 comprises 13 residues. Trimming cost V 3 bases and J 6 bases; bases outside gene matches: 2. In nucleotides, the CDR3 is TGTGCCAGCAGTTTTACAGGGGCCAATGAGCAGTTCTTC. It translates to CASSFTGANEQFF.

V and J are TRBV30 and TRBJ1-1; TRBD1 matches at 7 bases. After removal of 7 bases from V and 10 bases from J, the junction contained 15 bases not matched to a gene. Germline V gene data show CDR1 as GTSNPN and CDR2 as SVGIG (reference sequence). The CDR3 has 13 amino acids. The CDR3: CAFRDSNFLVAFF. In nucleotides, the CDR3 is TGTGCCTTCCGGGACAGTAATTTTCTCGTAGCTTTCTTT.

This clone turned up a few times. The chain recombines TRBV13 with TRBJ2-7, with D tentatively TRBD2 (6 bases). This CDR3 has 14 residues. Trimming took off 3 bases at V and 0 bases at J, with 9 bases between the two ends. The germline gives CDR1 PRHDT, CDR2 FYEKMQ (reference sequence). As DNA, the CDR3 is TGTGCCAGCAGCTTCTCGGGGGACTCCTACGAGCAGTACTTC. It specifies CASSFSGDSYEQYF.

This clone was counted a single time. V is TRBV3-1 (or the pseudogene TRBV3-2) and J is TRBJ2-1; D is unresolved. Germline-derived CDR1 and CDR2 are LGHDT and YNNKEL (reference sequence). V was shortened by 4 bases and J by 2 bases, with 6 bases between the two germline ends. CDR3 length: 13 residues. The CDR3 bases are TGTGCCAGCAGCCTAGTCCCCTACAATGAGCAGTTCTTC. It specifies CASSLVPYNEQFF.

The V call is TRBV6-5, the J call TRBJ2-7; D perhaps matches TRBD1 (5 bases). V was pared by 7 bases and J by 1 base, with 14 bases between. CDR1 is MNHEY and CDR2 is SVGAGI in the germline V gene. This CDR3 has 14 amino acids. The DNA for the CDR3 is TGTGCCAGCAAGAGGACACGAACTTCCTACGAGCAGTACTTC. Amino acids: CASKRTRTSYEQYF.